The rows below give T cell receptor beta chains drawn from one sample of a study of human T cells and chemical hapten exposure. TCRdb re-called the RACE reads through MiXCR, storing one row per CDR3 protein. The sample consists of more than 100,000 distinct CDR3 sequences, approximately 14% of them appearing once. The source was whole blood, collected in connection with sensitization to the hapten diphenylcyclopropenone (DPC). These receptor sequences come from a man aged 18 to 30 with alopecia areata. Some clones in this sample may be carry-over from other donors' samples. The CDR3 runs from the conserved cysteine through the conserved F or W.

V gene	J gene	CDR3 protein
TRBV20-1	TRBJ2-3	CSAKGTSGTTDTQYF
TRBV5-5	TRBJ1-1	CASSFSAGVTEAFF
TRBV7-2	TRBJ2-4	CASSLQTGGTAKNIQYF
TRBV15	TRBJ1-6	CATSKPDSNSPLHF
TRBV7-2	TRBJ1-6	CASSLDGTGGGSPLHF
TRBV11-2	TRBJ2-5	CASSLWGQGQETQYF
TRBV7-9	TRBJ2-3	CASSPPLRHSYPMDTQYF
TRBV12-3/TRBV12-4	TRBJ1-1	CASSFYSLNTEAFF
TRBV7-8	TRBJ1-5	CASSLDNSNQPQHF
TRBV7-9	TRBJ2-3	CASSPHFDTQYF
TRBV19	TRBJ2-7	CASSILWGNYEQYF
TRBV12-3/TRBV12-4	TRBJ1-1	CASSLGGGGEAFF
TRBV10-1	TRBJ2-7	CASNPGQGREQYF
TRBV7-9	TRBJ1-1	CASSLDPGLDTEAFF
TRBV7-2	TRBJ2-2	CASSLAFRGGELFF
TRBV4-3	TRBJ2-1	CASSQRDQYNEQFF
TRBV29-1	TRBJ2-7	CSACSDRVYEQYF
TRBV2	TRBJ1-1	CASSVAPGMDEAFF
TRBV2	TRBJ1-5	CASSPQGDAQPQHF
TRBV7-2	TRBJ1-5	CASSLDLADQPQHF
TRBV27	TRBJ1-2	CASSLQQGFGYTF
TRBV11-2	TRBJ1-2	CASSSLRLGYGYTF
TRBV4-1	TRBJ2-5	CASSQVRGRGIETQYF
TRBV5-6	TRBJ1-1	CASSLFGGHTEAFF
TRBV6-2/TRBV6-3	TRBJ1-2	CASIEPPYGYTF
TRBV18	TRBJ1-1	CASSPLVIATKAEAFF
TRBV7-2	TRBJ2-1	CASSLDGRYNEQFF
TRBV4-1	TRBJ1-1	CASSQPRRLDTEAFF
TRBV7-2	TRBJ2-3	CASSPGLAASTDTQYF
TRBV11-2	TRBJ1-1	CASSQNRGRGTEAFF
TRBV20-1	TRBJ2-7	CSARPDRGFFYEQYF
TRBV9	TRBJ2-3	CASSVDWVKDTQYF
TRBV29-1	TRBJ2-5	CSVEEAGLSQETQYF
TRBV7-2	TRBJ2-2	CASSPWTVTGELFF
TRBV29-1	TRBJ2-7	CSVTPTSLGEQYF
TRBV6-2/TRBV6-3	TRBJ2-3	CASGGQGGTDTQYF
TRBV4-3	TRBJ1-4	CASSRGKGLFF
TRBV20-1	TRBJ1-5	CSAEDRAAQPQHF
TRBV4-3	TRBJ1-6	CASSQGQGENSPLHF
TRBV10-3	TRBJ2-7	CAIRNPDRSLYEQYF